This T cell receptor beta chain was documented in a study of cytomegalovirus exposure and HLA in healthy donors. The donors (healthy individuals) were bone marrow donors. The study, taken as a whole, reports: Accurate predictions that matched the HLA-A and HLA-B alleles of most subjects were reportedly made from TCR beta sequences. Later, an analysis showed that TCR beta chains associated with HLA were more clonally expanded than others that were equally common. In a later analysis, a missense DCLRE1C variant was linked to TCR beta V- and J-gene trimming.

CDR1 is MNHNS and CDR2 is SASEGT in the germline V gene. Trimming removed 0 bases from V and 6 bases from J, with 16 bases in between. The CDR3 length is 16 residues. Concerning this clone itself: Its antigen is not identified.

With 60 Vbeta and 13 Jbeta primers, the PCR was carried out. Some clones are missing from TCRdb's copy, which holds only in-frame ones; the method was immunoSEQ multiplex PCR. This listing includes about 92,000 clones. This TCR was recovered from a man over 45 in good health and CMV-seropositive. Specimen: PBMCs. The chain joins TRBV6-1 to TRBJ2-3; D may be TRBD2 (6 bases). The CDR3 region has the DNA TGTGCCAGCAGTGAAGCGTTCCTAGCGCGAGTGGATACGCAGTATTTT. This sequence encodes CASSEAFLARVDTQYF.